This TCR beta chain is drawn from a study of T-cell memory formation after mild COVID-19. Study at large: The study found TCR clusters largely donor specific.

This clonotype has ten or more counts. The antigen is undetermined. Study findings and constraints: The authors left the SARS-CoV-2 specificity of second-wave clones peaking on day 37 unconfirmed. The study found contracting CD4+ clones mainly in CM and EM and contracting CD8+ clones in EMRA.

Barcoded TCR alpha and TCR beta cDNA libraries with UMIs came from 5'RACE using constant-segment primers. TCRdb reanalysed the 5' RACE reads using MiXCR and keeps one entry per CDR3 protein. Here the sample spans about 360,000 distinct CDR3 sequences, over 13% being singletons. Germline CDR1 is SGHRS and CDR2 is YFSETQ. V was clipped by 3 bases and J by 10 bases; unmatched bases: 3. This CDR3 comprises 12 residues. Sequenced input: PBMCs or a T cell subset sorted from them (not recorded which). The chain combines TRBV5-1 with TRBJ2-1, with 8 bases that match TRBD2. The sequence was obtained from a man aged 18-30 years who had mild COVID-19 (a few samples of this study predate the infection). Cell type and time point are not known. The CDR3 bases are TGCGCCAGCAGCTGGACTAGCTTGGAGCAGTTCTTC. Residues: CASSWTSLEQFF.